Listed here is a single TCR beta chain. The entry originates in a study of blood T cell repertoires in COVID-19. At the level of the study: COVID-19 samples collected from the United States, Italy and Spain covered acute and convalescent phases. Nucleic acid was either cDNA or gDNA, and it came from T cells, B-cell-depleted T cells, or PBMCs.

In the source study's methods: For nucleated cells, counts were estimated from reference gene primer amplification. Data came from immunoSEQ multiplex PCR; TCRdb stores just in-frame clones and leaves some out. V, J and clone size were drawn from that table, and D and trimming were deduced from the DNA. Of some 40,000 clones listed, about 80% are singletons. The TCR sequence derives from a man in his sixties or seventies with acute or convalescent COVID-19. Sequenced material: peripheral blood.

DNA for the CDR3: TGCGCCAGCAGCCAATCGACAGGGGGAGCTTTTACGAACACCTTC. Translating it yields CASSQSTGGAFTNTF. The V call is TRBV4-1, the J call TRBJ1-2, with 9 bases aligning to TRBD1. CDR1 is MGHRA and CDR2 is YSYEKL in the germline V gene. The CDR3 runs to 15 residues. The V and J ends lost 2 bases and 12 bases, in that order; junction bases with no gene match: 13.